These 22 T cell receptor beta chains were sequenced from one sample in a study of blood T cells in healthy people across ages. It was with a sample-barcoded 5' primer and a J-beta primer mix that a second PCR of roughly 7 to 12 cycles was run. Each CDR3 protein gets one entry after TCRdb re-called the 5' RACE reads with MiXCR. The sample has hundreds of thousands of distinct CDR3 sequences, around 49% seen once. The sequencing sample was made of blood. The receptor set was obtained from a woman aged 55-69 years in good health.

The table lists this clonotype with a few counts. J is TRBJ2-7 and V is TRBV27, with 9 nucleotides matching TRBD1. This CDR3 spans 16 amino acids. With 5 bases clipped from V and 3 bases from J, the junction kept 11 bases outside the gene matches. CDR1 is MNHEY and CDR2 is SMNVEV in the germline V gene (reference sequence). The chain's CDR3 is CASSPWTGDQYYEQYF. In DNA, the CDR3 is TGTGCCAGCAGTCCGTGGACAGGGGATCAATACTACGAGCAGTACTTC.

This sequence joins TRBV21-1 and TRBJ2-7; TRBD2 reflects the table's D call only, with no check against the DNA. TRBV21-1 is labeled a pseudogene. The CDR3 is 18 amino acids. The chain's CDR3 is CASSTWGGLAGNSYEQYF. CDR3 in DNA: TGTGCCAGCAGCACCTGGGGCGGACTAGCGGGCAACTCCTACGAGCAGTACTTC.

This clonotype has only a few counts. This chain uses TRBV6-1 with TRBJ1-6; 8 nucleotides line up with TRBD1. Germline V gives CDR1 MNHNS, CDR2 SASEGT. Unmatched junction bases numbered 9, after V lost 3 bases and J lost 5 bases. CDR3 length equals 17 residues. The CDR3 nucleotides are TGTGCCAGCAGTGAGCGTGACAGGGGCGGTGATAATTCACCCCTCCACTTT. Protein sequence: CASSERDRGGDNSPLHF.

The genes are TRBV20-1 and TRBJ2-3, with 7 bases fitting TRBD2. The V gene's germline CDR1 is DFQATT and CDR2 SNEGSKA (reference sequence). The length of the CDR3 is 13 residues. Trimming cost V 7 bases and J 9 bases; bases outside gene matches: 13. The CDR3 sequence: CSVPNLSGSTQYF. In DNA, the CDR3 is TGCAGTGTCCCGAACCTTAGCGGGTCGACGCAGTATTTT.

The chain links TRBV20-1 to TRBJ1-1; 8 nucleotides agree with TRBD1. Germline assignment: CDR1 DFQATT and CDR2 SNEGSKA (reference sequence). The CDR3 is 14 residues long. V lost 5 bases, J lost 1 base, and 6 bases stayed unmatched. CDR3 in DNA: TGCAGTGCTCGTTACGACAGGGGGAACACTGAAGCTTTCTTT. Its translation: CSARYDRGNTEAFF.

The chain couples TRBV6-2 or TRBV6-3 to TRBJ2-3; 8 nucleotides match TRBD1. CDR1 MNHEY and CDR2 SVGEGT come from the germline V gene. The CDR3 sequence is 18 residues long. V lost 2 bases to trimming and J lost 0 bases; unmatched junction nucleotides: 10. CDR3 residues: CASSYVAGTGGSTDTQYF. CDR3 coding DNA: TGTGCCAGCAGTTACGTCGCCGGGACAGGAGGGAGCACAGATACGCAGTATTTT.

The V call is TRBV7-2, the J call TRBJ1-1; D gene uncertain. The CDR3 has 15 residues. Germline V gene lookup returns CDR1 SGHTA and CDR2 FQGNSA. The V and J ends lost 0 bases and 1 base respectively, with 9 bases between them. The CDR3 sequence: CASSLAPGENTEAFF. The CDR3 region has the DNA TGTGCCAGCAGCTTAGCTCCCGGGGAGAACACTGAAGCTTTCTTT. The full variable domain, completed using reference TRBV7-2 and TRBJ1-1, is GAGVSQSPSNKVTEKGKDVELRCDPISGHTALYWYRQSLGQGLEFLIYFQGNSAPDKSGLPSDRFSAERTGGSVSTLTIQRTQQEDSAVYLCASSLAPGENTEAFFGQGTRLTVV.

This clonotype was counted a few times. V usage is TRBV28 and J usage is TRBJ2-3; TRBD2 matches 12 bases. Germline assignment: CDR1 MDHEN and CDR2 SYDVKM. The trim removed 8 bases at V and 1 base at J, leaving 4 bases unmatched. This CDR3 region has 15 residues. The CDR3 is CASLAGGPGTDTQYF. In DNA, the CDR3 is TGTGCCAGCCTAGCGGGAGGGCCGGGCACAGATACGCAGTATTTT.

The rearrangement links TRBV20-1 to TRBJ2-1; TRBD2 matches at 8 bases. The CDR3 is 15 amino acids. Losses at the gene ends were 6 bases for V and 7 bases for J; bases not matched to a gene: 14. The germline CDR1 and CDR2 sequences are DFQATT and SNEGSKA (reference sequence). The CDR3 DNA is TGCAGTGCCGAGAGCGGGAGAAAAGTGGAGAATGAGCAGTTCTTC. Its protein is CSAESGRKVENEQFF.

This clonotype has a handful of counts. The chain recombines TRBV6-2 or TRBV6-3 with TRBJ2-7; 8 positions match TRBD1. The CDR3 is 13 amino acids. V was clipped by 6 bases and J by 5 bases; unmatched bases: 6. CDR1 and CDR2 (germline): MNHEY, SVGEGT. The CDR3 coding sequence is TGTGCCAGCAGAAGACAGGGGTCCCACGAGCAGTACTTC. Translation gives CASRRQGSHEQYF.

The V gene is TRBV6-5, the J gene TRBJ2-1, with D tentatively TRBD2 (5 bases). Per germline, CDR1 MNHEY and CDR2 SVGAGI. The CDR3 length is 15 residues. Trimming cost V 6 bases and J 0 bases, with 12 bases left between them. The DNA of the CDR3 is TGTGCCAGCAGCTCGTCGACTACCTCCTACAATGAGCAGTTCTTC. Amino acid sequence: CASSSSTTSYNEQFF.

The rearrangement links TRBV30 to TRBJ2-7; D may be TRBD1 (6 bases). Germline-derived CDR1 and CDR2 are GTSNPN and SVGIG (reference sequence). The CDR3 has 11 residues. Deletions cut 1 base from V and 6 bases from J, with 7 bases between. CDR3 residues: CAWSEGVEQYF. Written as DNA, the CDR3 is TGTGCCTGGAGTGAGGGGGTCGAGCAGTACTTC.

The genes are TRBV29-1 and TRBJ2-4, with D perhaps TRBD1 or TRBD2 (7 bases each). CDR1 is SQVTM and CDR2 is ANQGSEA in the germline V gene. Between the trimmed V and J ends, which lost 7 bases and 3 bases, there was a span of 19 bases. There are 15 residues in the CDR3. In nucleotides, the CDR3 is TGCAGCGCCCAGGGAGGGGGCGATGGCAAAAACATTCAGTACTTC. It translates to CSAQGGGDGKNIQYF.

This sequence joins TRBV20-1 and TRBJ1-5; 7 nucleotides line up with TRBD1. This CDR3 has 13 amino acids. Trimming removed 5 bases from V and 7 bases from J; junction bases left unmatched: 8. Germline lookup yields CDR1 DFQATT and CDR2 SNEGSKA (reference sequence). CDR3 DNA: TGCAGTGCTCCGACAGGGATGAACCAGCCCCAGCATTTT. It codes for CSAPTGMNQPQHF.

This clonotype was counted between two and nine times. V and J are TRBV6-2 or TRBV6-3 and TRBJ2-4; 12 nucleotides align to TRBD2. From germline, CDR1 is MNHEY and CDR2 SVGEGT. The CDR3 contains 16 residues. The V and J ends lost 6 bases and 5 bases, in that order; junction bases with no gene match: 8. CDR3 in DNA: TGTGCCAGCAGACTACCGGGACTAGCGGGTGAAAACATTCAGTACTTC. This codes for CASRLPGLAGENIQYF.

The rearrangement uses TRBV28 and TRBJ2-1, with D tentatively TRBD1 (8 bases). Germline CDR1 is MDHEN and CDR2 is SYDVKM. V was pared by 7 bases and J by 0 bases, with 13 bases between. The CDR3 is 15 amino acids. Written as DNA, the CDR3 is TGTGCCAGCACAACAGGGGGGGGCTCCTACAATGAGCAGTTCTTC. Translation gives CASTTGGGSYNEQFF.

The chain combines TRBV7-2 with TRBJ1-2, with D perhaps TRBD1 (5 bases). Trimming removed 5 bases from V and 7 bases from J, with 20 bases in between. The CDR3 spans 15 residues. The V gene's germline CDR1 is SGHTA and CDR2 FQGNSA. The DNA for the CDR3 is TGTGCCAGCAGCCGTCAGGGCCTATCCCTATCTGGCTACACCTTC. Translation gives CASSRQGLSLSGYTF.

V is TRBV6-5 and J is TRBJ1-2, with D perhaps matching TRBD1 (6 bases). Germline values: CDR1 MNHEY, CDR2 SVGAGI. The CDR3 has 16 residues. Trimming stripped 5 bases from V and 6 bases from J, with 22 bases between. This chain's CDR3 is CASSIKGGAASNGYTF. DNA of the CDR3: TGTGCCAGCAGTATCAAAGGGGGGGCCGCTTCTAATGGCTACACCTTC.

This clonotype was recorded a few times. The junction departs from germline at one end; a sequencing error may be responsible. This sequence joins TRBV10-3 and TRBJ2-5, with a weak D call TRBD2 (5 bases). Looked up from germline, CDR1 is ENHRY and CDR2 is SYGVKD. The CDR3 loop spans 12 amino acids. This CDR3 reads CAISESLETQYF. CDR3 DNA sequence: TGTGCCATCAGTGAGTCACTAGAGACTCAGTACTTC.

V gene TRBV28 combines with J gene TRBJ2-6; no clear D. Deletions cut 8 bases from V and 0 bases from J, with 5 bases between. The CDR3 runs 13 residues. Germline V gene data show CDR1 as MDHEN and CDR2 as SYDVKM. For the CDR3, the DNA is TGTGCCAGCCTGAGCTCTGGGGCCAACGTCCTGACTTTC. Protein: CASLSSGANVLTF.

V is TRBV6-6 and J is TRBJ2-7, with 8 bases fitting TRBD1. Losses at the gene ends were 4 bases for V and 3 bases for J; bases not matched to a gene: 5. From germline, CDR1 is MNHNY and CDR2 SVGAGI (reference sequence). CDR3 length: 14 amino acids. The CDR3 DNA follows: TGTGCCAGCAGTTCGACAGGGGTTTACTACGAGCAGTACTTC. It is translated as CASSSTGVYYEQYF.

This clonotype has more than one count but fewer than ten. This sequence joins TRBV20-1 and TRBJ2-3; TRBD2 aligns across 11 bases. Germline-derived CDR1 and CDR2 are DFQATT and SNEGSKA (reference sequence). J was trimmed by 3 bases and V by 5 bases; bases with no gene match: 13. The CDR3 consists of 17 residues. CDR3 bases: TGCAGTGCTCCCGCCCAACTAGCGGGAGTTTGGACAGATACGCAGTATTTT. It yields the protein CSAPAQLAGVWTDTQYF.